The entry that follows covers one TCR beta chain sequence. There is no known antigen for this receptor. No base qualities exist here, and no much larger clone lies one base off it. Libraries were built with the immunoSEQ multiplex PCR assay. In the authors' own workflow: A statistical classification framework was built for diagnosing cytomegalovirus status from the catalog of TCR beta chain sequences. This is the immuneACCESS table as TCRdb keeps it, with only in-frame sequences that have V and J called. A part of the clones is gone; compared with another copy, unresolved V genes explain less than half, and the rest is unexplained. V and J calls and clone size are those listed in that table; D and trimming were worked out from the DNA. Here the sample has under 150,000 clones; around 87% occur a single time. 8.7% of the sample comes from the top ten. This sample is part of a study of cytomegalovirus exposure and HLA in healthy donors (dated by TCRdb to the late 2010s). Context from the whole study: According to a later analysis, one platform produced both the 120 validation repertoires and the 666 repertoires of the first cohort. The study was designed to test whether signatures of past pathogen exposure could be identified by cataloging public T cell receptors. Along with the approximately 620-subject first cohort, a separate validation cohort of over a hundred different subjects was used. To predict cytomegalovirus infection status, the study brought together high-throughput TCR immunosequencing, statistical association of individual TCRs with disease status, and machine learning.

The paper as a whole reports these results and caveats: The classifier was reported to diagnose cytomegalovirus status with high specificity and sensitivity in both the original and validation cohorts. All 120 or so repertoires were used to score co-occurrence in the validation cohort in a later analysis, because that analysis had no HLA typing for the cohort. Of the cluster scores, approximately 95% were above 0 in a later analysis, which found that TCRs clustered in the first cohort also tended to co-occur in the approximately 130 validation repertoires. In vitro tests confirmed that a few of the cytomegalovirus-associated TCR beta chains recognize cytomegalovirus antigens. While some public TCRs were present in many individuals, most TCR sequences turned up only very rarely across donors. According to the authors, the approach could potentially be generalized to other disease states and immunological phenotypes. A total of fewer than 200 TCR beta chains were listed by the study as associated with cytomegalovirus.

V is cut by 5 bases and J by 3 bases, and the space between the germline ends is 17 bases. Based on the germline V gene (reference sequence), the CDR1 and CDR2 sequences are SSHAT and FNYEAQ. The CDR3 contains 15 residues, cysteine and phenylalanine counted. Of all the DNA, just the CDR3 is kept, 45 bases in frame from base 1. The donors belonged to the validation cohort of about 120 subjects, which was separate from the approximately 700-subject first cohort. The sequence is built from TRBV7-7 and TRBJ2-7; TRBD2 might be the D gene, on 5 matching bases. Material for sequencing was PBMCs. This TCR came from a man aged 18 to 35 in good health and CMV-seropositive. The DNA is TGTGCCAGCAGCCCTATATTGGCTCGGGGCTACGAGCAGTACTTC. Translation gives CASSPILARGYEQYF.